The 16 T cell receptor beta chains below come from one sample, sequenced in a study of blood T cell repertoires in COVID-19. Method: immunoSEQ multiplex PCR; TCRdb's copy keeps in-frame clones and lacks some. This table has about 50,000 clones, approximately 91% appearing once. The sequenced sample was peripheral blood. These receptors originate from a woman aged 80 or older with acute or convalescent COVID-19.

This rearrangement joins TRBV6-1 to TRBJ2-7; TRBD1 matches 11 bases. After removal of 2 bases from V and 4 bases from J, the junction contained 7 bases not matched to a gene. Germline assignment: CDR1 MNHNS and CDR2 SASEGT. CDR3 length: 16 amino acids. The CDR3 spells CASSELGQGAFYEQYF. The CDR3, as DNA: TGTGCCAGCAGTGAACTTGGACAGGGGGCTTTTTACGAGCAGTACTTC.

The rearrangement joins TRBV9 to TRBJ2-7, with TRBD1 identical over 7 bases. Per the germline V gene, CDR1 is SGDLS and CDR2 is YYNGEE. CDR3 length: 15 amino acids. J was trimmed by 5 bases and V by 4 bases; bases with no gene match: 12. Here the CDR3 DNA reads TGTGCCAGCAGCTTAAGACAGGGTCCGTCGAACGAGCAGTACTTC. Its protein product is CASSLRQGPSNEQYF.

The chain combines TRBV29-1 with TRBJ1-1, with no clear D. CDR1 is SQVTM and CDR2 is ANQGSEA in the germline V gene. Trimming pared 0 bases from V and 4 bases from J, leaving 12 bases between. This CDR3 spans 14 amino acids. The CDR3 is CSVEEVTSGTEAFF. Here the CDR3 DNA reads TGCAGCGTTGAAGAAGTGACAAGTGGCACTGAAGCTTTCTTT.

The chain uses TRBV9 and TRBJ2-1; 8 bases are a match to TRBD2. This CDR3 is 17 amino acids long. Germline V CDR1 and CDR2: SGDLS, YYNGEE. With V trimmed by 0 bases and J by 8 bases, 13 bases remained unmatched. CDR3 DNA sequence: TGTGCCAGCAGCGTAGGACGGGCGGGAGGAGAGGACGATGAGCAGTTCTTC. It encodes CASSVGRAGGEDDEQFF.

This clone was counted a single time. The J gene is TRBJ2-1, the V gene TRBV5-4; the match to TRBD2 covers 10 bases. CDR3 length equals 15 residues. Germline V gene lookup returns CDR1 SGHNT and CDR2 YYREEE (reference sequence). With V trimmed by 3 bases and J by 4 bases, 4 bases remained unmatched. The CDR3 spells CASSSTSGTYNEQFF. CDR3 sequence (DNA): TGTGCCAGCAGCTCCACTAGCGGGACTTACAATGAGCAGTTCTTC. Drawing the rest from reference TRBV5-4 and TRBJ2-1, the complete variable domain is ETGVTQSPTHLIKTRGQQVTLRCSSQSGHNTVSWYQQALGQGPQFIFQYYREEENGRGNFPPRFSGLQFPNYSSELNVNALELDDSALYLCASSSTSGTYNEQFFGPGTRLTVL.

The genes are TRBV30 and TRBJ2-3; 8 nucleotides agree with TRBD2. V lost 3 bases, J lost 1 base, and 21 bases stayed unmatched. From germline, CDR1 is GTSNPN and CDR2 SVGIG (reference sequence). The CDR3 runs to 20 residues. CDR3 residues: CAWRADGLAFGRFGTDTQYF. As DNA, the CDR3 is TGTGCCTGGAGGGCAGACGGACTAGCTTTCGGACGATTTGGCACAGATACGCAGTATTTT.

This rearrangement joins TRBV18 to TRBJ1-1; 7 bases fit TRBD1. V lost 2 bases to trimming and J lost 5 bases; unmatched junction nucleotides: 8. Germline values: CDR1 KGHSH, CDR2 LQKENI. The CDR3 contains 15 residues. Here the CDR3 DNA reads TGTGCCAGCTCACCAGCGACAGGGTTAACAACTGAAGCTTTCTTT. This sequence encodes CASSPATGLTTEAFF.

This clone was seen a single time. The rearrangement links TRBV3-1 (or the pseudogene TRBV3-2) to TRBJ1-1, with TRBD1 matching 9 bases. The CDR3 runs to 16 residues. CDR1 is LGHDT and CDR2 is YNNKEL in the germline V gene (reference sequence). Unmatched junction bases numbered 6, after V lost 4 bases and J lost 0 bases. Here the CDR3 DNA reads TGTGCCAGCAGCCTGGGGACAGGGAGGTTGAACACTGAAGCTTTCTTT. It yields the protein CASSLGTGRLNTEAFF.

V gene TRBV5-1 combines with J gene TRBJ2-7; TRBD2 is a possible D gene (6 bases). Trimming took off 1 base at V and 1 base at J, with 15 bases between the two ends. Germline V lookup: CDR1 SGHRS, CDR2 YFSETQ. CDR3 size: 16 residues. The chain's CDR3 is CASSLYGGEGSYEQYF. CDR3 coding DNA: TGCGCCAGCAGCTTGTACGGGGGAGAGGGGTCCTACGAGCAGTACTTC.

This clone has just a few counts. The chain combines TRBV29-1 with TRBJ1-1; TRBD1 matches at 7 bases. This CDR3 is built from 13 residues. Germline trimming cut 1 base from V and 3 bases from J; bases unmatched to any gene: 2. The V gene's germline CDR1 is SQVTM and CDR2 ANQGSEA. CDR3 residues: CSVEADRYTEAFF. The CDR3 coding sequence is TGCAGCGTTGAAGCGGACAGGTACACTGAAGCTTTCTTT. Full variable domain (outside the CDR3, taken from reference TRBV29-1 and TRBJ1-1): SAVISQKPSRDICQRGTSLTIQCQVDSQVTMMFWYRQQPGQSLTLIATANQGSEATYESGFVIDKFPISRPNLTFSTLTVSNMSPEDSSIYLCSVEADRYTEAFFGQGTRLTVV.

This chain connects TRBV12-3 or TRBV12-4 to TRBJ2-2; tentative D call: TRBD2 (6 bases). This CDR3 comprises 13 residues. V was clipped by 4 bases and J by 7 bases, with 10 bases between them. The CDR3 reads CASSSKAGGELFF. DNA of the CDR3: TGTGCCAGCAGTTCAAAAGCGGGCGGGGAGCTGTTTTTT.

In this sample, this clone turned up a few times. The chain is built from TRBV10-1 and TRBJ1-4, with 10 bases aligning to TRBD1. This CDR3 has 18 amino acids. The germline CDR1 and CDR2 sequences are WNHNN and SYGVQD (reference sequence). The V segment lost 10 bases and the J segment 7 bases; nucleotides outside the gene matches: 21. CDR3 bases: TGCGCCACCTCCTCGCCCCCCGCCGGGACAGGGGTCGGTGAAAAACTGTTTTTT. Translating gives CATSSPPAGTGVGEKLFF.

The genes are TRBV6-5 and TRBJ2-1, with 14 positions matching TRBD2. CDR1 is MNHEY, CDR2 SVGAGI, per germline. The CDR3 runs 16 residues. After removal of 2 bases from V and 6 bases from J, the junction contained 3 bases not matched to a gene. For the CDR3, the DNA is TGTGCCAGCAGTTACCTTGGACTAGCGGGAGGCAATGAGCAGTTCTTC. This encodes CASSYLGLAGGNEQFF.

This chain links TRBV2 with TRBJ2-1; 7 nucleotides agree with TRBD2. The germline CDR1 and CDR2 sequences are SNHLY and FYNNEI. V shed 6 bases, J shed 0 bases, and the junction held 11 bases outside the gene matches. The CDR3 contains 17 residues. This CDR3 reads CASRDYTLAPSYNEQFF. The CDR3 coding sequence is TGTGCCAGCAGGGACTATACACTAGCGCCCTCCTACAATGAGCAGTTCTTC.

The rearrangement uses TRBV30 and TRBJ1-2, with TRBD1 identical over 7 bases. J was trimmed by 3 bases and V by 3 bases; bases with no gene match: 7. Germline CDR1 and CDR2: GTSNPN and SVGIG (reference sequence). This CDR3 has 14 amino acids. The CDR3: CAWSRDREYYGYTF. CDR3 nucleotides: TGTGCCTGGAGCCGGGACAGAGAGTACTATGGCTACACCTTC.

The rearrangement links TRBV2 to TRBJ2-1; TRBD2 matches 9 bases. The V and J ends lost 9 bases and 6 bases, in that order; junction bases with no gene match: 6. This CDR3 spans 13 amino acids. Germline values: CDR1 SNHLY, CDR2 FYNNEI. The CDR3 loop is CASHSGRGNEQFF. The CDR3 coding sequence is TGTGCCAGTCATAGCGGGAGAGGCAATGAGCAGTTCTTC.